This T cell receptor beta chain was captured by sequencing in a study of blood T cell repertoires in COVID-19. Study-level information: Samples came from the United States, Italy and Spain, spanning acute and convalescent COVID-19.

Germline assignment: CDR1 KGHSH and CDR2 LQKENI. Between the trimmed V and J ends, which lost 5 bases and 8 bases, there was a span of 13 bases. The CDR3 length is 13 residues. Only in-frame clones appear in the TCRdb table, and some are missing; sequencing was by immunoSEQ multiplex PCR. The data contain about 42,000 clones, about 85% of them singletons. Material: peripheral blood. This TCR derives from a human donor in a cohort sampled during active COVID-19. The gene calls are TRBV18 and TRBJ1-5; D may be TRBD1 (6 bases). CDR3 bases: TGTGCCAGCTCATCCACAGGGCAGGAGCCCCAGCATTTT. It codes for CASSSTGQEPQHF.